One sample yielded the 22 T cell receptor beta chains listed below, sequenced in a study of cytomegalovirus exposure and HLA in healthy donors. The PCR contained 60 Vbeta and 13 Jbeta primers. TCRdb's table, derived via immunoSEQ multiplex PCR, lists solely in-frame clones and lacks some. The profile shows around 190,000 clones, around four fifths of them singletons. Sequencing was carried out using PBMCs. The source is a middle-aged man in good health and CMV-seropositive.

V gene TRBV6-1 combines with J gene TRBJ2-3; the D is unclear. Germline loops: CDR1 MNHNS, CDR2 SASEGT. Trimming stripped 3 bases from V and 0 bases from J, with 16 bases between. The CDR3 is 17 amino acids. The DNA for the CDR3 is TGTGCCAGCAGTGAGCTACATGACACGGCTAGCACAGATACGCAGTATTTT. Its translation: CASSELHDTASTDTQYF.

The genes are TRBV28 and TRBJ1-4; possibly TRBD1 for D (5 bases). The CDR3 consists of 15 residues. Between the trimmed V and J ends, which lost 6 bases and 4 bases, there was a span of 15 bases. Germline V lookup: CDR1 MDHEN, CDR2 SYDVKM. As DNA, the CDR3 is TGTGCCAGCAGCCTGAGTGGGCAGGGTAATGAAAAACTGTTTTTT. It is translated as CASSLSGQGNEKLFF.

The chain combines TRBV5-6 with TRBJ2-1; no clear D gene. The germline V and J ends were trimmed by 2 bases and 2 bases, with 11 bases remaining between them. Germline values: CDR1 SGHDT, CDR2 YYEEEE. The CDR3 runs 15 residues. This CDR3 is CASSFVTSTYNEQFF. The CDR3 DNA reads as TGTGCCAGCAGCTTTGTAACAAGTACCTACAATGAGCAGTTCTTC.

The chain carries TRBV19 and TRBJ1-5; 10 bases agree with TRBD1. Germline CDR1 and CDR2: LNHDA and SQIVND (reference sequence). Unmatched junction bases numbered 8, after V lost 3 bases and J lost 6 bases. The CDR3 is made up of 16 amino acids. The DNA of the CDR3 is TGTGCCAGTAGTATGAGTGGGGGACAGGGGCGTCAGCCCCAGCATTTT. As protein: CASSMSGGQGRQPQHF.

This rearrangement joins TRBV20-1 to TRBJ2-3, with 11 bases lining up with TRBD2. Losses at the gene ends were 1 base for V and 12 bases for J; bases not matched to a gene: 0. Germline CDR1 reads DFQATT; CDR2 reads SNEGSKA (reference sequence). This CDR3 spans 11 amino acids. CDR3: CSARGLAGQYF. The CDR3 DNA follows: TGCAGTGCTAGAGGACTAGCGGGACAGTATTTT.

The chain carries TRBV7-9 and TRBJ2-7; 12 bases map to TRBD2. With 4 bases clipped from V and 2 bases from J, the junction kept 0 bases outside the gene matches. Germline-derived CDR1 and CDR2 are SEHNR and FQNEAQ (reference sequence). This CDR3 spans 14 amino acids. The CDR3 DNA reads TGTGCCAGCAGCTGGACTAGCGGGACCTACGAGCAGTACTTC. The encoded protein is CASSWTSGTYEQYF. The whole variable domain, remainder taken from reference TRBV7-9 and TRBJ2-7, is DTGVSQNPRHKITKRGQNVTFRCDPISEHNRLYWYRQTLGQGPEFLTYFQNEAQLEKSRLLSDRFSAERPKGSFSTLEIQRTEQGDSAMYLCASSWTSGTYEQYFGPGTRLTVT.

On this clone itself: Other nucleotide sequences in the sample specify the same CDR3. In DNA, the CDR3 is TGTGCCAGCAGCGTGGGCGGGAGTGGGTCCTACGAGCAGTACTTC. Encoded protein: CASSVGGSGSYEQYF. V usage is TRBV9 and J usage is TRBJ2-7; 7 bases are shared with TRBD2. Germline-derived CDR1 and CDR2 are SGDLS and YYNGEE. Germline trimming cut 2 bases from V and 1 base from J; bases unmatched to any gene: 6. The CDR3 covers 15 residues. Full variable domain (missing parts from reference TRBV9 and TRBJ2-7): DSGVTQTPKHLITATGQRVTLRCSPRSGDLSVYWYQQSLDQGLQFLIQYYNGEERAKGNILERFSAQQFPDLHSELNLSSLELGDSALYFCASSVGGSGSYEQYFGPGTRLTVT.

V and J are TRBV28 and TRBJ1-1; D gene unclear. Germline lookup yields CDR1 MDHEN and CDR2 SYDVKM. CDR3 size: 12 residues. Trimming pared 6 bases from V and 5 bases from J, leaving 10 bases between. CDR3 protein: CASRVGSTEAFF. CDR3 DNA sequence: TGTGCCAGCAGGGTGGGGAGTACTGAAGCTTTCTTT.

This clone showed up just a few times. CDR3 nucleotide sequence: TGTGCCAGCAGTATAACAGGGGGCAATCAGCCCCAGCATTTT. Protein: CASSITGGNQPQHF. This chain joins TRBV2 and TRBJ1-5; 7 bases line up with TRBD1. This CDR3 has 14 amino acids. Germline CDR1 and CDR2: SNHLY and FYNNEI. V was pared by 5 bases and J by 2 bases, with 3 bases of the junction left unmatched. Full variable domain (outside the CDR3, taken from reference TRBV2 and TRBJ1-5): EPEVTQTPSHQVTQMGQEVILRCVPISNHLYFYWYRQILGQKVEFLVSFYNNEISEKSEIFDDQFSVERPDGSNFTLKIRSTKLEDSAMYFCASSITGGNQPQHFGDGTRLSIL.

The rearrangement uses TRBV27 and TRBJ2-7, with 8 bases aligning to TRBD1. The J segment lost 5 bases and the V segment lost 5 bases, leaving 14 bases of the junction unmatched. CDR3 length: 16 residues. Germline V gene data show CDR1 as MNHEY and CDR2 as SMNVEV (reference sequence). The CDR3 region is CASSPQTRQGLDEQYF. The DNA for the CDR3 is TGTGCCAGCAGTCCCCAAACTAGACAGGGGTTGGACGAGCAGTACTTC.

This clone was observed once. The chain employs TRBV4-3 and TRBJ1-2; D perhaps matches TRBD1 (6 bases). Germline loops: CDR1 LGHNA, CDR2 YSLEER. This CDR3 spans 15 amino acids. V was shortened by 0 bases and J by 3 bases, with 11 bases between the two germline ends. CDR3 bases: TGCGCCAGCAGCCAAGAGGGCAGGGGAGACTATGGCTACACCTTC. Its translation is CASSQEGRGDYGYTF.

V and J are TRBV11-2 and TRBJ1-5; 8 nucleotides match TRBD1. Germline V gene sequence: CDR1 SGHAT, CDR2 FQNNGV. J was trimmed by 1 base and V by 4 bases; bases with no gene match: 0. The CDR3 contains 14 residues. This chain's CDR3 is CASSWTGSNQPQHF. The DNA for the CDR3 is TGTGCCAGCAGCTGGACAGGGAGCAATCAGCCCCAGCATTTT.

Of note for this clone: A read error may account for a junction end that differs from germline. The chain links TRBV6-1 to TRBJ2-7; the match to TRBD2 covers 10 bases. The CDR3 extends over 15 amino acids. Germline V gene sequence: CDR1 MNHNS, CDR2 SASEGT. CDR3 in DNA: TGTGCCAGCAGTAAAGCGGGAGGGTATGATGGCGAGCAGTACTTC. Encoded protein: CASSKAGGYDGEQYF.

J is TRBJ1-2 and V is TRBV19; the match to TRBD1 covers 7 bases. This CDR3 region has 12 residues. Germline V gene sequence: CDR1 LNHDA, CDR2 SQIVND (reference sequence). J lost 4 bases, V lost 11 bases, and 7 bases had no gene match. The CDR3 nucleotides read TGTGCCTCGACAGGGCTGGCCTATGGCTACACCTTC. This encodes CASTGLAYGYTF.

The chain recombines TRBV6-1 with TRBJ2-6, with D perhaps matching TRBD1 (6 bases). Germline-derived CDR1 and CDR2 are MNHNS and SASEGT. Trimming stripped 4 bases from V and 1 base from J, with 11 bases between. CDR3 length: 16 residues. Here the CDR3 reads CASSAGHGSGANVLTF. The DNA for the CDR3 is TGTGCCAGCAGTGCGGGACACGGATCTGGGGCCAACGTCCTGACTTTC.

V usage is TRBV4-1 and J usage is TRBJ1-2, with 7 positions matching TRBD1. CDR1 and CDR2 from the germline V gene are MGHRA and YSYEKL. The CDR3 consists of 15 residues. With V trimmed by 3 bases and J by 4 bases, 8 bases remained unmatched. The CDR3 region has the DNA TGCGCCAGCAGCCAGGTTCCGGGACAGACCTATGGCTACACCTTC. It encodes CASSQVPGQTYGYTF.

V gene TRBV10-1 combines with J gene TRBJ1-2; D is perhaps TRBD1 (5 bases). Germline CDR1 is WNHNN and CDR2 is SYGVQD (reference sequence). CDR3 length equals 13 residues. The germline V and J ends were trimmed by 0 bases and 8 bases, with 10 bases remaining between them. The CDR3 protein is CASSESSGVGYTF. CDR3 in DNA: TGCGCCAGCAGTGAGTCGTCGGGGGTAGGCTACACCTTC.

The chain couples TRBV5-1 to TRBJ2-2, with 7 bases aligning to TRBD2. V trimming: 1 base; J trimming: 3 bases; junction bases outside the gene matches: 3. CDR1 is SGHRS, CDR2 YFSETQ, per germline. The CDR3 contains 15 residues. DNA for the CDR3: TGCGCCAGCAGCTTGAGTACTAGCGACACCGGGGAGCTGTTTTTT. It encodes CASSLSTSDTGELFF.

The chain joins TRBV5-8 to TRBJ2-3; a weak D match, TRBD1 (6 bases). V gave up 4 bases and J gave up 2 bases, with 11 bases separating them. The CDR3 has 14 amino acids. The germline V gene encodes CDR1 SGHTS and CDR2 YDEGEE. The CDR3 region is CASSIGQNTDTQYF. CDR3 DNA: TGTGCCAGCAGCATCGGACAGAACACAGATACGCAGTATTTT.

This clone has just a few counts. The chain joins TRBV5-1 to TRBJ2-2; 7 bases are a match to TRBD2. The CDR3 extends over 14 amino acids. Trimming took 5 bases from V and 4 from J; bases not matched to a gene: 5. Per germline, CDR1 SGHRS and CDR2 YFSETQ. In nucleotides, the CDR3 is TGCGCCAGCAGGGAAGCGGGAATCACCGGGGAGCTGTTTTTT. Protein product: CASREAGITGELFF.

The chain has TRBV15 and TRBJ1-5; TRBD1 agrees at 9 bases. Germline-derived CDR1 and CDR2 are LNHNV and YYDKDF (reference sequence). The CDR3 is 16 amino acids. The J segment lost 5 bases and the V segment lost 2 bases, leaving 7 bases of the junction unmatched. This CDR3 is CATSRSQGAGYQPQHF. The CDR3 DNA reads TGTGCCACCAGCAGATCACAGGGGGCTGGTTATCAGCCCCAGCATTTT.

The V call is TRBV7-2, the J call TRBJ2-5, with D possibly TRBD1 on 6 matching bases. Near its end, the DNA agrees better with TRBJ2-7, so the J call may be wrong. The germline CDR1 and CDR2 sequences are SGHTA and FQGNSA. This CDR3 comprises 14 residues. CDR3 in DNA: TGTGCCAGCAGTTCGACAGGAGACGACTACGAGCAGTACTTC. It codes for CASSSTGDDYEQYF.